One and the same sample provided the 14 T cell receptor beta chains below, sequenced in a study of T cell responses to AZD1222 COVID-19 vaccine. Assay: immunoSEQ multiplex PCR; the TCRdb copy retains only in-frame clones and omits some. The data contain more than 110,000 clones, approximately 90% of them seen just once; the ten biggest clones take up approximately 2.8%. This specimen was peripheral blood, taken 28 days after the second AZD1222 dose. These receptors were collected from an adult who received the AZD1222 COVID-19 vaccine.

V gene TRBV7-2 combines with J gene TRBJ2-5, with 8 positions matching TRBD2. The V gene end was trimmed by 3 bases and the J gene end by 4 bases; junction bases not matched to a gene: 4. Germline V lookup: CDR1 SGHTA, CDR2 FQGNSA. This CDR3 comprises 14 residues. CDR3 sequence (DNA): TGTGCCAGCAGCTTCGGGGGGGGCCGAGAGACCCAGTACTTC. Its protein is CASSFGGGRETQYF.

This chain links TRBV9 with TRBJ1-1; 8 bases agree with TRBD1. Germline V gives CDR1 SGDLS, CDR2 YYNGEE. Unmatched junction bases numbered 8, after V lost 4 bases and J lost 0 bases. CDR3 length equals 16 residues. The CDR3 nucleotides are TGTGCCAGCAGCTCCCGGGACAGGATCATGAACACTGAAGCTTTCTTT. It codes for CASSSRDRIMNTEAFF.

The gene calls are TRBV19 and TRBJ2-6, with D possibly called TRBD1 or TRBD2 (7 bases each). Germline CDR1 is LNHDA and CDR2 is SQIVND (reference sequence). Trimming left V 11 bases short and J 2 bases short, with 16 bases between. The length of the CDR3 is 15 residues. The chain's CDR3 is CASGGGTAGANVLTF. The CDR3 DNA follows: TGTGCCTCGGGGGGCGGGACAGCTGGGGCCAACGTCCTGACTTTC.

V usage is TRBV7-2 and J usage is TRBJ1-3; D not resolved. Trimming cost V 7 bases and J 5 bases, with 6 bases left between them. Per germline, CDR1 SGHTA and CDR2 FQGNSA. The CDR3 extends over 11 amino acids. The CDR3: CASTRRNTIYF. The DNA for the CDR3 is TGTGCCAGCACTCGGAGAAACACCATATATTTT.

The chain employs TRBV7-2 and TRBJ2-7; D might be TRBD2 (6 bases). V was pared by 5 bases and J by 0 bases, with 14 bases between. The CDR3 totals 15 residues. Germline CDR1 is SGHTA and CDR2 is FQGNSA. The CDR3 protein is CASSIGGSSSYEQYF. Written as DNA, the CDR3 is TGTGCCAGCAGCATTGGGGGGTCCAGCTCCTACGAGCAGTACTTC.

The chain uses TRBV7-9 and TRBJ2-2; D is unresolved. The germline CDR1 and CDR2 sequences are SEHNR and FQNEAQ (reference sequence). Trimming stripped 6 bases from V and 5 bases from J, with 16 bases between. This CDR3 is 15 amino acids long. This chain's CDR3 is CASREWGKETGELFF. Written as DNA, the CDR3 is TGTGCCAGCAGAGAGTGGGGAAAGGAGACCGGGGAGCTGTTTTTT.

V is TRBV28 and J is TRBJ1-5; perhaps TRBD1 as D (5 bases). Germline V gene sequence: CDR1 MDHEN, CDR2 SYDVKM. The germline V and J ends were trimmed by 3 bases and 7 bases, with 13 bases remaining between them. This CDR3 comprises 14 residues. The CDR3 loop reads CASSLVRDGQPQHF. The CDR3 DNA follows: TGTGCCAGCAGTTTGGTAAGGGACGGACAGCCCCAGCATTTT. Combining the CDR3 with reference TRBV28 and TRBJ1-5 gives the whole variable domain DVKVTQSSRYLVKRTGEKVFLECVQDMDHENMFWYRQDPGLGLRLIYFSYDVKMKEKGDIPEGYSVSREKKERFSLILESASTNQTSMYLCASSLVRDGQPQHFGDGTRLSIL.

This chain joins TRBV10-2 and TRBJ2-2; D remains unclear. The V end lost 10 bases, the J end lost 9 bases, and 9 bases lay between the germline ends. The CDR3 length is 10 residues. Germline loops: CDR1 WSHSY, CDR2 SAAADI. CDR3 nucleotides: TGCGCCACCGCGGTGAGGGAGCTGTTTTTT. It codes for CATAVRELFF.

In its sample, this clone was seen a few times. This rearrangement joins TRBV5-4 to TRBJ2-5, with 8 bases lining up with TRBD1. Germline CDR1 reads SGHNT; CDR2 reads YYREEE (reference sequence). The ends lost 4 bases at V and 2 bases at J; junction bases unmatched: 10. This CDR3 comprises 16 residues. The CDR3 nucleotides read TGTGCCAGCAGCATCCGGCTACAGGGGGGTCAAGAGACCCAGTACTTC. This encodes CASSIRLQGGQETQYF.

The chain recombines TRBV7-6 with TRBJ1-1; 8 nucleotides align to TRBD1. V was clipped by 6 bases and J by 3 bases; unmatched bases: 12. Germline V lookup: CDR1 SGHVS, CDR2 FNYEAQ. The CDR3 has 16 amino acids. The CDR3 DNA reads as TGTGCCAGCAGTACGTCAGGGGGCTCGTTCGACACTGAAGCTTTCTTT. Translated, it gives CASSTSGGSFDTEAFF.

This clone was found a few times. The genes are TRBV6-5 and TRBJ2-1, with 7 bases identical to TRBD1. J lost 9 bases, V lost 4 bases, and 3 bases had no gene match. CDR3 length equals 12 residues. Germline V gives CDR1 MNHEY, CDR2 SVGAGI. CDR3: CASSFDRVEQFF. In nucleotides, the CDR3 is TGTGCCAGCAGTTTCGACAGGGTTGAGCAGTTCTTC.

This chain links TRBV27 with TRBJ2-7; tentative D call: TRBD1 (6 bases). This CDR3 contains 14 residues. From germline, CDR1 is MNHEY and CDR2 SMNVEV (reference sequence). The ends were cut back, 4 bases at V and 2 bases at J, with 12 bases in the middle. The chain's CDR3 is CASSSRTEAYEQYF. The CDR3 coding sequence is TGTGCCAGCAGTTCCAGGACAGAAGCCTACGAGCAGTACTTC.

The chain links TRBV6-5 to TRBJ1-2; maybe TRBD1 (5 bases). V lost 4 bases to trimming and J lost 4 bases, with 13 bases between them. This CDR3 region has 14 residues. The germline V gene has CDR1 MNHEY and CDR2 SVGAGI. As DNA, the CDR3 is TGTGCCAGCAGTTTGGGACCTGGGGTCTATGGCTACACCTTC. This codes for CASSLGPGVYGYTF.

The V gene is TRBV7-8, the J gene TRBJ2-1; D remains unclear. This CDR3 comprises 15 residues. The V and J ends lost 5 bases and 0 bases respectively, with 11 bases between them. Germline V gives CDR1 SGHVS, CDR2 FQNEAQ. CDR3 loop: CASSPRIFSYNEQFF. CDR3 DNA sequence: TGTGCCAGCAGCCCGCGGATTTTCTCCTACAATGAGCAGTTCTTC.